A selection of T cell receptor beta chains follows, all from one sample in a study of neoadjuvant anti-PD-1 for oral cavity cancer. Libraries were prepared by immunoSEQ multiplex PCR; TCRdb keeps only in-frame clonotypes and omits some of them. The sample lists roughly 14,000 clones; approximately 70% were seen once. Here the sequenced sample was PBMCs, taken before nivolumab (anti-PD-1) treatment. These receptors originate from a person aged 40 to 85 with oral cavity squamous cell carcinoma. Each CDR3 is given with its conserved first and last residue. The order of the fields is V gene, J gene, D gene, clone size, CDR3 protein, CDR3 DNA. A D gene is named only where the DNA matches it firmly. Some rows mark clone size as missing; the rest say once, few, many or name a class of expanded clone.

TRBV11-2,TRBJ1-3,TRBD1,.,CASSFRQGSGNTIYF,TGTGCCAGCAGCTTTAGACAGGGAAGTGGAAACACCATATATTTT
TRBV7-7,TRBJ2-5,TRBD2,.,CASSLWVGRAETQYF,TGTGCCAGCAGCTTATGGGTCGGGAGGGCAGAGACCCAGTACTTC
TRBV9,TRBJ1-4,TRBD1,once,CASSGQGWTNEKLFF,TGTGCCAGCAGCGGACAGGGATGGACTAATGAAAAACTGTTTTTT
TRBV19,TRBJ1-1,TRBD1,.,CASSIEGANTEAFF,TGTGCCAGTAGTATCGAGGGGGCGAACACTGAAGCTTTCTTT
TRBV19,TRBJ2-3,TRBD1,once,CASSIDLGTGGKDTQYF,TGTGCCAGTAGTATAGATCTTGGGACAGGGGGCAAAGATACGCAGTATTTT
TRBV6-1,TRBJ2-5,.,.,CASSGLVAETQYF,TGTGCCAGCAGTGGGTTAGTAGCGGAGACCCAGTACTTC
TRBV18,TRBJ1-2,TRBD1,.,CASSSPRQGSWGYTF,TGTGCCAGCTCATCCCCGAGACAGGGTTCATGGGGCTACACCTTC
TRBV5-4,TRBJ2-7,TRBD1,.,CASSLAGTGRYEQYF,TGTGCCAGCAGCTTGGCCGGGACAGGGCGCTACGAGCAGTACTTC
TRBV5-1,TRBJ1-1,TRBD1,.,CASSWTGTDTEAFF,TGCGCCAGCAGCTGGACAGGGACGGACACTGAAGCTTTCTTT
TRBV2,TRBJ1-2,.,.,CASRDRNYGYTF,TGTGCCAGCAGGGACCGTAACTATGGCTACACCTTC
TRBV10-2,TRBJ2-7,TRBD1,few,CASRGQSYEQYF,TGCGCCAGCAGGGGACAGAGCTACGAGCAGTACTTC
TRBV7-8,TRBJ1-5,.,.,CASSSLRWGNQPQHF,TGTGCCAGCAGCTCCCTCCGGTGGGGCAATCAGCCCCAGCATTTT
TRBV5-1,TRBJ1-2,TRBD1,.,CASSSGQGATARNGYTF,TGCGCCAGCAGCTCAGGACAGGGGGCCACGGCTCGGAATGGCTACACCTTC
TRBV4-1,TRBJ1-3,.,.,CASSQERWERDSGNTIYF,TGCGCCAGCAGCCAAGAACGGTGGGAGAGGGACTCTGGAAACACCATATATTTT
TRBV6-5,TRBJ1-2,.,.,CASYLLPYGYTF,TGTGCCAGCTATTTACTTCCTTATGGCTACACCTTC
TRBV10-3,TRBJ1-1,TRBD1,.,CAIKGQANTEAFF,TGTGCCATCAAGGGACAGGCGAACACTGAAGCTTTCTTT
TRBV5-1,TRBJ2-5,.,.,CASSSWGTSILHRETQYF,TGCGCCAGCAGCTCCTGGGGAACTAGTATTCTTCATAGAGAGACCCAGTACTTC
TRBV4-2,TRBJ2-5,TRBD2,.,CASSQGGLAGVSETQYF,TGTGCCAGCAGCCAAGGAGGCCTAGCGGGAGTCTCAGAGACCCAGTACTTC
TRBV27,TRBJ2-4,TRBD1,.,CASSKDRQAKNIQYF,TGTGCCAGCAGTAAGGACAGGCAAGCCAAAAACATTCAGTACTTC
TRBV27,TRBJ2-7,.,.,CASSTRDPYEQYF,TGTGCCAGCAGCACCCGGGACCCCTACGAGCAGTACTTC
TRBV11-1,TRBJ2-1,.,.,CASSLVRSSNEQFF,TGTGCCAGCAGCTTAGTCAGGTCCTCCAATGAGCAGTTCTTC
TRBV7-2,TRBJ2-7,.,few,CASSPTTGISSYEQYF,TGTGCCAGCAGCCCAACCACAGGGATCTCCTCCTACGAGCAGTACTTC
TRBV11-1,TRBJ2-7,TRBD1,.,CASSLQGTGDHEQYF,TGTGCCAGCAGCTTACAAGGGACAGGGGACCACGAGCAGTACTTC
TRBV9,TRBJ2-1,.,.,CASSDDGTYNEQFF,TGTGCCAGCAGCGACGATGGTACCTACAATGAGCAGTTCTTC
TRBV4-1,TRBJ1-1,TRBD1,few,CASSQGQLNTEAFF,TGCGCCAGCAGCCAGGGACAGCTGAACACTGAAGCTTTCTTT
TRBV5-1,TRBJ2-5,.,.,CASSLDNQETQYF,TGCGCCAGCAGCTTGGACAACCAAGAGACCCAGTACTTC
TRBV19,TRBJ1-1,TRBD1,.,CASTRTAPRDRELLNTEAFF,TGTGCCAGTACCCGAACTGCCCCCCGGGACAGGGAATTACTGAACACTGAAGCTTTCTTT
TRBV30,TRBJ1-2,.,.,CAWSRSGLDGYTF,TGTGCCTGGAGTCGGTCAGGGCTCGATGGCTACACCTTC